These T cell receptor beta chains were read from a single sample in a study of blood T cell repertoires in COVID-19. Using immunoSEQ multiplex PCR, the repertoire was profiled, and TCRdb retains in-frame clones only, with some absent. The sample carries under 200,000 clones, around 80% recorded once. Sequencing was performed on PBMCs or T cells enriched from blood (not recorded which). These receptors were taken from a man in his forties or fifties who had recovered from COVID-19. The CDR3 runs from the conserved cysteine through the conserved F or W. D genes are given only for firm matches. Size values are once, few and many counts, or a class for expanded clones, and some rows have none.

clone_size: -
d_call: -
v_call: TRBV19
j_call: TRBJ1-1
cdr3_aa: CASMDSMNTEAFF
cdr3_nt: TGTGCCAGTATGGACAGCATGAACACTGAAGCTTTCTTT

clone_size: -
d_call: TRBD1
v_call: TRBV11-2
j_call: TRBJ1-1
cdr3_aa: CASIRQGRNEAFF
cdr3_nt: TGTGCCAGCATCCGACAGGGAAGGAATGAAGCTTTCTTT

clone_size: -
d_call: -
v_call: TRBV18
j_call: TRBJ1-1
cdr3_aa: CASSGRETTEAFF
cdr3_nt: TGTGCCAGCTCAGGCCGGGAGACCACTGAAGCTTTCTTT

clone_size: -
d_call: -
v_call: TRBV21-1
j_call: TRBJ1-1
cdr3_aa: CASSPSWQGDGGHTEAFF
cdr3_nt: TGTGCCAGCAGTCCCTCGTGGCAGGGGGACGGCGGGCACACTGAAGCTTTCTTT

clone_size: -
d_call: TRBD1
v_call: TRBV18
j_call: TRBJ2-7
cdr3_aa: CASSLGTDYEQYF
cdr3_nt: TGTGCCAGCTCACTTGGGACAGACTACGAGCAGTACTTC

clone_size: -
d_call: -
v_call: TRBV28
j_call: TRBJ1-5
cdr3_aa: CASSLWVGVGNQPQHF
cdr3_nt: TGTGCCAGCAGTTTATGGGTAGGGGTAGGGAATCAGCCCCAGCATTTT

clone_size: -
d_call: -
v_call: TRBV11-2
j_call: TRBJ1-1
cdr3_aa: CASSSAPDIRNTEAFF
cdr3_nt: TGTGCCAGCAGCTCCGCCCCTGACATTCGGAACACTGAAGCTTTCTTT

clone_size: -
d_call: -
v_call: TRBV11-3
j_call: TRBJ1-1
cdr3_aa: CASSLGTSTEAFF
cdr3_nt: TGTGCCAGCAGCTTAGGGACATCCACTGAAGCTTTCTTT

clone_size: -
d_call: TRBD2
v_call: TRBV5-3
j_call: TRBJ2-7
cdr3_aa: CARSFGASGNYEQYF
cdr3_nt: TGTGCCAGAAGCTTTGGGGCTAGCGGGAACTACGAGCAGTACTTC

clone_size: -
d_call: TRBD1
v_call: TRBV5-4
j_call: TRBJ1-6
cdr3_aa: CASSLGRGPDNSPLHF
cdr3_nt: TGTGCCAGCAGCTTGGGGAGGGGGCCGGATAATTCACCCCTCCACTTT

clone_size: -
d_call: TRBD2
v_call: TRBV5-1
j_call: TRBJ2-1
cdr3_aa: CASSLAVLAGGPSNEQFF
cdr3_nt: TGCGCCAGCAGCTTGGCTGTACTAGCGGGAGGGCCGTCCAATGAGCAGTTCTTC

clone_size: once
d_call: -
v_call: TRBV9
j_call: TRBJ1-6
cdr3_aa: CASSAPVDNSPLHF
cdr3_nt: TGTGCCAGCAGCGCGCCGGTCGATAATTCACCCCTCCACTTT

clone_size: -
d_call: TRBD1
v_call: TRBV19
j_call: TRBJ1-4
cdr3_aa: CASSARTARDSNEKLFF
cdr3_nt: TGTGCCAGTAGTGCCCGGACGGCCCGGGACAGCAATGAAAAACTGTTTTTT

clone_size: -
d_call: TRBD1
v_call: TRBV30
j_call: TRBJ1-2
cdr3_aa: CAWSGDRGDGYTF
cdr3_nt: TGTGCCTGGAGTGGGGACAGGGGAGATGGCTACACCTTC

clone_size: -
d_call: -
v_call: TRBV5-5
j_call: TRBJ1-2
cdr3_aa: CASSLESGKAYGYTF
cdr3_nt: TGTGCCAGCAGCTTGGAATCCGGGAAGGCCTATGGCTACACCTTC

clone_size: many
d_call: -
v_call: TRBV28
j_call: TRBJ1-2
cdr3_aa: CASSFRWAGHHYGYTF
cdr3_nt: TGTGCCAGCAGTTTCCGGTGGGCAGGGCATCACTATGGCTACACCTTC

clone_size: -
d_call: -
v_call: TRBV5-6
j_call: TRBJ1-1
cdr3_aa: CASSSGQRNTEAFF
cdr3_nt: TGTGCCAGCAGCTCCGGACAGCGGAACACTGAAGCTTTCTTT

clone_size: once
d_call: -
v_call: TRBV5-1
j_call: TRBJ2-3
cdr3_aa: CASSRELKPPRDTQYF
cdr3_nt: TGCGCCAGCAGCCGGGAGCTCAAACCCCCCAGAGATACGCAGTATTTT

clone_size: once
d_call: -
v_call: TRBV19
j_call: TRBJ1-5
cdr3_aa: CASSIGGRLNQPQHF
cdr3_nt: TGTGCCAGTAGTATAGGAGGCAGACTCAATCAGCCCCAGCATTTT

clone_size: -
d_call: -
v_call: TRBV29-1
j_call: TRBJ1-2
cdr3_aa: CSVGEGFNYGYTF
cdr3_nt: TGCAGCGTCGGGGAGGGGTTTAACTATGGCTACACCTTC

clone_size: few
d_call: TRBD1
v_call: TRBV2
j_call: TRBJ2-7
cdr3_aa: CASLFGTGTLDEQYF
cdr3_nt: TGTGCCAGCCTCTTCGGGACAGGGACGTTAGACGAGCAGTACTTC

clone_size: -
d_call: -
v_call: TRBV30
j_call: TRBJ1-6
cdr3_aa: CAWSNRDNSPLHF
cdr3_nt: TGTGCCTGGAGTAACAGGGATAATTCACCCCTCCACTTT

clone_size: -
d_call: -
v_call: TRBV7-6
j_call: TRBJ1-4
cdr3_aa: CASSLGTGNPNEKLFF
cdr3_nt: TGTGCCAGCAGCTTAGGAACAGGGAATCCTAATGAAAAACTGTTTTTT

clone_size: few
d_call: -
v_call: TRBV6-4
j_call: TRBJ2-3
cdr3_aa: CASSVGSSTDTQYF
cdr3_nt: TGTGCCAGCAGTGTCGGGTCTAGCACAGATACGCAGTATTTT

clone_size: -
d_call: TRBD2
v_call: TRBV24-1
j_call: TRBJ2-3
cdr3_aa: CATSRTSGMTDTQYF
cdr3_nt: TGTGCCACCAGTCGGACTAGCGGGATGACAGATACGCAGTATTTT

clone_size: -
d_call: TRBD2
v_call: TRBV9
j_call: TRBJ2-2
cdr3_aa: CASSVTGGNTGELFF
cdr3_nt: TGTGCCAGCAGCGTGACGGGGGGAAACACCGGGGAGCTGTTTTTT

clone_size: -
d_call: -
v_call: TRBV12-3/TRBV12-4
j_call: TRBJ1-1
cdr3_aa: CASSRAEAFF
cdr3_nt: TGTGCCAGCAGCCGTGCTGAAGCTTTCTTT

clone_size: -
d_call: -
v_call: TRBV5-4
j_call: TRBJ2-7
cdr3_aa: CASSFPGDEQYF
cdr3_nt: TGTGCCAGCAGCTTTCCCGGAGACGAGCAGTACTTC

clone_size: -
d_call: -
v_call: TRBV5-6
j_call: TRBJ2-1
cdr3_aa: CASSLRGLAEQFF
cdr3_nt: TGTGCCAGCAGCTTGAGAGGGTTGGCAGAGCAGTTCTTC

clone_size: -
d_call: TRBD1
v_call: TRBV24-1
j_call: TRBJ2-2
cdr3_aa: CATSAWAGQAYTGELFF
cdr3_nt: TGTGCCACCAGTGCCTGGGCAGGACAGGCGTACACCGGGGAGCTGTTTTTT

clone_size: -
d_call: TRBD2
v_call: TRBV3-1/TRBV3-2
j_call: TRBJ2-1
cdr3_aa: CASSQGGGSSYNEQFF
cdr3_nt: TGTGCCAGCAGCCAAGGGGGCGGGAGCTCCTACAATGAGCAGTTCTTC

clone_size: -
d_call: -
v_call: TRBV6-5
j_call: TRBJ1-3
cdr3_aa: CASSYRRVGGATIYF
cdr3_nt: TGTGCCAGCAGTTACCGTCGCGTGGGGGGAGCCACCATATATTTT

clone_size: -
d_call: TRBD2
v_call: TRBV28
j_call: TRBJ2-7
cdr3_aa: CASSLGRGGLGVEQYF
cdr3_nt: TGTGCCAGCAGTTTAGGGAGGGGAGGACTTGGGGTTGAGCAGTACTTC

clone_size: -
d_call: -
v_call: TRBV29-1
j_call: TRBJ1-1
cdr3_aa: CSVGPDMNTEAFF
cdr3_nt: TGCAGCGTTGGCCCGGACATGAACACTGAAGCTTTCTTT

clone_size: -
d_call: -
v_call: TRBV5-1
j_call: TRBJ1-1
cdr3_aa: CATRDGTEAFF
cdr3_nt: TGCGCCACCCGGGATGGCACTGAAGCTTTCTTT

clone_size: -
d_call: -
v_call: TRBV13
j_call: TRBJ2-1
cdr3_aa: CASSLDIGLAGYNEQFF
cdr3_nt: TGTGCCAGCAGCTTAGATATAGGCCTAGCCGGTTACAATGAGCAGTTCTTC

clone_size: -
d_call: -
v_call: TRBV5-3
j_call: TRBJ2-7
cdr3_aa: CARSLTGTGQYF
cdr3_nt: TGTGCCAGAAGCCTCACCGGTACGGGGCAGTACTTC

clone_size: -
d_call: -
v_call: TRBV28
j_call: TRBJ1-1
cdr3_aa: CASSTIRGGDPRTAFF
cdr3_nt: TGTGCCAGCAGTACCATCCGTGGGGGGGACCCCCGTACTGCTTTCTTT

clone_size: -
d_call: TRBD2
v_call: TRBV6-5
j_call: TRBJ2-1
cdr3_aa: CASIRLASSYNEQFF
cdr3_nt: TGTGCCAGCATAAGACTAGCGAGCTCCTACAATGAGCAGTTCTTC

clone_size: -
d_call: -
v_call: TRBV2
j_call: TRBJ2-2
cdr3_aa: CASSDLGRGELFF
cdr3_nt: TGTGCCAGCAGTGATTTGGGCCGAGGGGAGCTGTTTTTT

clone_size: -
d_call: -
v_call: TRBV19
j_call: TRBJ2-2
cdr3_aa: CASSTQHGAGGTGELFF
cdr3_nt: TGTGCCAGTAGTACACAGCATGGGGCCGGGGGTACCGGGGAGCTGTTTTTT

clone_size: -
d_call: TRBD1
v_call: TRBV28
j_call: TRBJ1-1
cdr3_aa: CASREHRGENAEAFF
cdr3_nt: TGTGCCAGCAGGGAGCACAGGGGTGAGAACGCTGAAGCTTTCTTT